This T cell receptor (beta chain) emerged from a study of shared clonotypes between healthy human individuals. The CD4+ fraction was divided into a CD45RA+ naive subset and a CD45RA-negative memory subset. This clone was counted only a few times. Trimming took 5 bases from V and 6 from J, leaving 14 bases between them. CDR3 length equals 14 residues. Germline CDR1 SNHLY, CDR2 FYNNEI. Execution of the assay was at deep level. Some clones are missing from TCRdb's copy, which holds only in-frame ones; the method was immunoSEQ multiplex PCR. The data contain 1 million to 1.3 million clones, 75% to 80% of them singletons.

Sequencing input: memory CD4+ T cells from PBMCs. As to subset: CD45RA-negative fraction. The TCR comes from a man in his late teens or twenties in good health. Some clones in this sample may be carry-over from other donors' samples. This chain connects TRBV2 to TRBJ2-1; no clear D. The CDR3 coding sequence is TGTGCCAGCAGTTCGGCATCGGGCGGCAATGAGCAGTTCTTC. It specifies CASSSASGGNEQFF.